This TCR beta chain emerged from a study of blood T cells in healthy people across ages (dated by TCRdb to between 2015 and 2016). About the investigation overall: In model experiments, template switching captured roughly one uniquely barcoded TCR beta cDNA molecule for every two T cells. To track age-related changes in TCR beta repertoire diversity, the study relied on deep sequencing normalized with unique cDNA molecular identifiers. For two donors (one aged 18 to 29 and one aged 80 or older), the study analyzed two additional independent replicas of 1 million unique cDNA reads from the same blood draw. The donors were split into four age groups: young (average around 15 years), middle-aged (more than 35), aged (62) and long-lived (approximately 80).

Libraries were constructed by 5' RACE. Sequencing was performed on an Illumina HiSeq 2500. The second PCR ran for roughly 7 to 12 cycles and used a J-beta primer mix along with a sample-barcoded 5' primer. A unique molecular identifier was introduced onto each TCR beta cDNA molecule by a template-switch 5' adaptor carrying 12 random nucleotides. Each sample yielded at least 2.5 million CDR3-containing paired-end reads. All of the RNA was converted into first-strand cDNA using the Mint cDNA synthesis kit, with a TRBC-specific oligonucleotide serving as the primer. All cDNA was treated with uracil-DNA glycosylase and then went through a first 18-cycle PCR with the universal primers M1SS and BC2_uni_R. Regarding the original processing steps: For normalization, 1 million high-quality reads, each with a distinct molecular identifier, were randomly selected from each sample. Instead of being binned into consensus sequences, reads that shared molecular identifiers were thrown out. MiTCR, with a Q25 quality threshold and the strictest error-elimination algorithm, was used for CDR3 identification, clonotype clustering and error correction. A nonparametric unseen species model using Euler transformation provided a lower-bound estimate of total TCR beta diversity. The public reads were quality trimmed at Q25 with fastp and then assembled into clones with MiXCR by TCRdb, keeping productive beta chains. A single entry per CDR3 protein holds the most common genes and DNA from its merged rows. TCRdb's processing, not the authors', yielded these V and J calls. In this sample the table shows approximately 960,000 distinct CDR3 sequences, about 27% of which occur a single time. Together, the top ten hold more than 8.5% of the sample.

As to this clonotype: Its antigen is unknown. There are no base qualities to consult, and no much larger clone falls within one base.

Study-wide findings and limitations: As age increased, observed TCR beta diversity per million T cells dropped in a roughly linear way, and a significant reduction was already evident by age 40. Estimates of total diversity based on one million sequenced T cells were considered lower bounds and underestimates. Because donor CMV infection status was unknown, age-related changes in expanded clonotypes were potentially confounded. Compared with the aged group, the long-lived group had more naive CD4+ T cells, fewer expanded clones and increased TCR diversity, suggesting age selection. Bulk unsorted PBMC profiling prevented conclusive comparison of naive and antigen-experienced compartments. The percentage of naive T cells measured by flow cytometry correlated strongly with observed TCR beta diversity.

Trimming takes 5 bases off V and 1 base off J; junction bases not matched to a gene: 6. The CDR3, from cysteine to phenylalanine, totals 16 residues. The DNA shown is the 48-base CDR3, in frame from base 1. CDR1 SGHAT and CDR2 FQDESV are derived from the germline V gene (reference sequence). Systemically healthy Caucasian individuals from Russia, 35 to 50 in total and aged roughly 6 to 95 years, were included as donors. About 10 milliliters of peripheral blood were collected from each donor into EDTA-treated Vacutainer tubes. Ficoll-Paque density-gradient centrifugation was used to isolate PBMCs, with at least 6.5 million per sample. Total RNA was extracted from PBMCs with Trizol reagent, with at least 6 micrograms obtained per sample. For every donor, flow cytometry on a PBMC aliquot measured the percentage of naive CD45RAhigh/CD27high T cells. These data were also reused for a study on T cells of mothers and their children. The second paper further reports: Nine systemically healthy Caucasian individuals, comprising three mothers and their six children, were included as donors. cDNA synthesis used all of the extracted RNA, with about 1.5 ug of RNA in each 15 ul reaction. Sample barcodes and 2-4 random nucleotides were added via the M1S primer in the second PCR. Each mother yielded over 8.5 million TCR beta CDR3 reads and each child 2.5 million to 3 million reads. Thymic selection shapes the output of TCR recombination in a similar way in related and unrelated pairs, and inherited differences have a minor effect. Normalized repertoire overlap in related mother-child pairs was always slightly higher than in unrelated mother-child pairs, but the difference was never significant. No persistent microchimeric T cell clones were detected, at a sensitivity of roughly 93 clones per million clonotypes. In the study, deep NGS was used to compare the TCR beta repertoires of mothers and children, and features distinguishing related mother-child pairs from unrelated individuals were sought. The mean age was roughly 36 +/- 4 years for the mothers and approximately 11 +/- 4 years for the children. After adapters were ligated using NEBNext reagents, the libraries underwent 100+100 nt paired-end sequencing on an Illumina HiSeq 2000. To avoid cross-contamination, the mother libraries and the child libraries were prepared a month apart and sequenced in separate runs. For each donor, somewhere between about 450,000 and 2,000,000 distinct TCR beta clonotypes were identified. Naive TCR beta clonotypes were estimated from low-frequency clonotypes matched to each donor's FACS-determined naive share, without sorting.

The source is a woman aged 40 to 50 in good health. The chain couples TRBV11-1 to TRBJ2-3; TRBD1 fits 10 bases in the junction. The sample taken for sequencing was blood. The CDR3 reads CASSITGTGGTDTQYF. The nucleotide sequence is TGTGCCAGCAGCATTACCGGGACAGGGGGCACAGATACGCAGTATTTT.